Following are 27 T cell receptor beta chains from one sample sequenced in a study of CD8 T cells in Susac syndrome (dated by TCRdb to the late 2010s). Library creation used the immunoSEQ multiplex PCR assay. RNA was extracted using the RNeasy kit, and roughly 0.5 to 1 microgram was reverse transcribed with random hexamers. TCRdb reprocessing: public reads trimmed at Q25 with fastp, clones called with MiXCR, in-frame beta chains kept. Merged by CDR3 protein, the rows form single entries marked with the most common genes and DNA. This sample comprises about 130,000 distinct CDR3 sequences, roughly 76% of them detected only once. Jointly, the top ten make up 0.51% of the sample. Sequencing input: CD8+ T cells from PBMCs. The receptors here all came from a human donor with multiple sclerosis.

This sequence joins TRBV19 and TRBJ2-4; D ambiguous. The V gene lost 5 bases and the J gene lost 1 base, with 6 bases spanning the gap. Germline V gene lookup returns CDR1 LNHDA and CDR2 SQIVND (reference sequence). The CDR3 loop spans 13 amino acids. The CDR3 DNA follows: TGTGCCAGTAGTCTCCTGGCCAAAAACATTCAGTACTTC. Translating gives CASSLLAKNIQYF.

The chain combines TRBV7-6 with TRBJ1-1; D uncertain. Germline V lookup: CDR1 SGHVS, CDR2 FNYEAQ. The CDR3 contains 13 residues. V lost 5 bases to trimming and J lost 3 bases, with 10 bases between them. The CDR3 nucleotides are TGTGCCAGCAGCCTCTCACGGGACACTGAAGCTTTCTTT. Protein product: CASSLSRDTEAFF.

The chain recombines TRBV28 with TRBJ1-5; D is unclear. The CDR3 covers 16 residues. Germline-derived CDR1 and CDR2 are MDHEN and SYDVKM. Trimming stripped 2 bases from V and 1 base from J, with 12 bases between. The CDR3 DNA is TGTGCCAGCAGTTTAATCAGCGGAGGCAGCAATCAGCCCCAGCATTTT. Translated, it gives CASSLISGGSNQPQHF.

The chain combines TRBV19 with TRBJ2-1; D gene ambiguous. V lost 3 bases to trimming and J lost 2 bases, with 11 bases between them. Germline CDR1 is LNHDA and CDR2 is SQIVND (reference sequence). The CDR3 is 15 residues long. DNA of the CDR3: TGTGCCAGTAGTATGACTTCAACTCCCTACAATGAGCAGTTCTTC. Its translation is CASSMTSTPYNEQFF.

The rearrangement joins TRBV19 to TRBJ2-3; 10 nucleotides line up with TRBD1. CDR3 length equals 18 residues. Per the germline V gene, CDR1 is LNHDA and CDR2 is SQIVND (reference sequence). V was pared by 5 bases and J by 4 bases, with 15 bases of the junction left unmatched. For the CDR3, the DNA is TGTGCCAGTAGTCCACGGACAGGGGGAGAAGAGATGGCAGATACGCAGTATTTT. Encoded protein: CASSPRTGGEEMADTQYF.

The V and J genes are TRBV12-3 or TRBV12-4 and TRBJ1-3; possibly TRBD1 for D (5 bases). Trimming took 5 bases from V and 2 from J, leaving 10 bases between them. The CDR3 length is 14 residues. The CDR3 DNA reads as TGTGCCAGCAGTCTCGGGACGGCTGGAAACACCATATATTTT. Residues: CASSLGTAGNTIYF.

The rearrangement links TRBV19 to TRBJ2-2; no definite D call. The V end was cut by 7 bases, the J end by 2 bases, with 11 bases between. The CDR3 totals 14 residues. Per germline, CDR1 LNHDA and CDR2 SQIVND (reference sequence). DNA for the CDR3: TGTGCCAGTAAGGAGAGCCCCAACACCGGGGAGCTGTTTTTT. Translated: CASKESPNTGELFF.

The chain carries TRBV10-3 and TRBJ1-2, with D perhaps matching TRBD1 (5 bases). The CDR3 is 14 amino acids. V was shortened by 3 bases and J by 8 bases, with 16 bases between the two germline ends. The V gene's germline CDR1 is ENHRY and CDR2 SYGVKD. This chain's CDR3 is CAISEKGQVLGYTF. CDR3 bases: TGTGCCATCAGTGAAAAGGGGCAGGTTCTCGGCTACACCTTC.

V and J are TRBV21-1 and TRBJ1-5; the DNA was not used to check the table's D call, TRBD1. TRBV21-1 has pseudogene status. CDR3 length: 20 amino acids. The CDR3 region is CASSLPGQGAVSYSNQPQHF. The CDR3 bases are TGTGCCAGCAGCCTACCGGGACAGGGGGCCGTTTCTTATAGCAATCAGCCCCAGCATTTT.

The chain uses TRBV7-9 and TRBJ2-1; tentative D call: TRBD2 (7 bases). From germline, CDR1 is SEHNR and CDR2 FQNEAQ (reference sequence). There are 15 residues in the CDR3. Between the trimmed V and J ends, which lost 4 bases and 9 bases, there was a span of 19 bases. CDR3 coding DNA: TGTGCCAGCAGCTCAGTCTTACAGGGAGGGGCTGAGCAGTTCTTC. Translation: CASSSVLQGGAEQFF.

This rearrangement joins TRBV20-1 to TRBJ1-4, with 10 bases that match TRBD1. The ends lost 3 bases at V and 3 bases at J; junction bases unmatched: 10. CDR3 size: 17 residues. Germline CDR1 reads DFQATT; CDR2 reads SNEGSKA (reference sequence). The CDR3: CSASDFRQGASNEKLFF. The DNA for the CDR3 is TGCAGTGCTAGTGACTTCCGACAGGGGGCTTCTAATGAAAAACTGTTTTTT.

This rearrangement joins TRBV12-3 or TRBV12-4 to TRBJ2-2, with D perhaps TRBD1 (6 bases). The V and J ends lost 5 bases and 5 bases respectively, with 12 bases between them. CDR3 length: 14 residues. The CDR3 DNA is TGTGCCAGCAGTATATACAGGGAAACCGGGGAGCTGTTTTTT. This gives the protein CASSIYRETGELFF.

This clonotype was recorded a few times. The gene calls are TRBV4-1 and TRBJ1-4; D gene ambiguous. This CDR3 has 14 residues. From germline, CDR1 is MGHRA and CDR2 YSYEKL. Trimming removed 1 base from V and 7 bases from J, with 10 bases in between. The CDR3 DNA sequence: TGCGCCAGCAGCCAAGTAGGTGTGACTGAAAAACTGTTTTTT. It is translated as CASSQVGVTEKLFF.

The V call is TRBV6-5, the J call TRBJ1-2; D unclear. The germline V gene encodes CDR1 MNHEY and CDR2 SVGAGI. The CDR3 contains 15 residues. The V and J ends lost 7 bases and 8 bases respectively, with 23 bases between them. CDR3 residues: CASMPPGESSKGYTF. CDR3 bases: TGTGCCAGCATGCCCCCCGGGGAGTCCTCGAAGGGCTACACCTTC.

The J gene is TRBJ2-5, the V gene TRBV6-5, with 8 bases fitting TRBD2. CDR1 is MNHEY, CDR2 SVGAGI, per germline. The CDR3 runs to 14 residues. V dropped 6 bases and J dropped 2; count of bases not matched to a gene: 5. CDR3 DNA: TGTGCCAGCAGGGGTGGCGGGAGGCAAGAGACCCAGTACTTC. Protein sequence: CASRGGGRQETQYF.

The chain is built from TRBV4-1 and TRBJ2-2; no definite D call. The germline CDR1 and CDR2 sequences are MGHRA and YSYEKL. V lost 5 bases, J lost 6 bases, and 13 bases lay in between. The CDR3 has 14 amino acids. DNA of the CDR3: TGCGCCAGCAGCTGGGCCGTTTCCGCCGGGGAGCTGTTTTTT. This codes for CASSWAVSAGELFF.

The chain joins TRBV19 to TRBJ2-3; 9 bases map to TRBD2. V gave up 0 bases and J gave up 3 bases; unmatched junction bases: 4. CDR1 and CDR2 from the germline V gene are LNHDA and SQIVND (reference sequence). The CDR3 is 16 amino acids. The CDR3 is CASSIEAGGWTDTQYF. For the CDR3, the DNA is TGTGCCAGTAGTATAGAAGCGGGAGGTTGGACAGATACGCAGTATTTT.

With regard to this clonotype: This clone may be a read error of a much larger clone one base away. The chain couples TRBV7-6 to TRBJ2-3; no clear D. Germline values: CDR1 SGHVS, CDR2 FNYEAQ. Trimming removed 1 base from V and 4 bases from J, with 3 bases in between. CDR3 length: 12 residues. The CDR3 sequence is CASSLVADTQYF. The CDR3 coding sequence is TGTGCCAGCAGCTTAGTAGCAGATACGCAGTATTTT.

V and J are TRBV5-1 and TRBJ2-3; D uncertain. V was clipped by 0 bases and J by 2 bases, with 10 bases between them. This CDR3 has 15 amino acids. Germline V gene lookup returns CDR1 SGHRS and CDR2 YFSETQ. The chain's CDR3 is CASSLDGSYTDTQYF. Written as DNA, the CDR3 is TGCGCCAGCAGCTTGGATGGCTCATACACAGATACGCAGTATTTT.

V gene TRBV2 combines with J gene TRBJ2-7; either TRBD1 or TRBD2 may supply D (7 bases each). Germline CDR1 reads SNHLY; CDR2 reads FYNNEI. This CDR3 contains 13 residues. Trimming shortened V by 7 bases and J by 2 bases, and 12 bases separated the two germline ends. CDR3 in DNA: TGTGCCAGCAAAGGGAGGGGGCCCTACGAGCAGTACGTC. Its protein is CASKGRGPYEQYV.

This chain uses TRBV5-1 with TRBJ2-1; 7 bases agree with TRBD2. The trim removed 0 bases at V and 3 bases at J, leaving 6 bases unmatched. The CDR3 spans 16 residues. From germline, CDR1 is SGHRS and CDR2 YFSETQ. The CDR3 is CASSLAPGGGYNEQFF. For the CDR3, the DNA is TGCGCCAGCAGCTTGGCCCCGGGCGGGGGCTACAATGAGCAGTTCTTC.

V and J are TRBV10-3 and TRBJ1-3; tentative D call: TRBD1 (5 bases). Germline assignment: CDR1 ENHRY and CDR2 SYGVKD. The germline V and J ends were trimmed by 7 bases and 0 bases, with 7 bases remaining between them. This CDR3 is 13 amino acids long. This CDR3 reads CAIIDSSGNTIYF. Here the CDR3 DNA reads TGTGCCATCATAGACAGCTCTGGAAACACCATATATTTT.

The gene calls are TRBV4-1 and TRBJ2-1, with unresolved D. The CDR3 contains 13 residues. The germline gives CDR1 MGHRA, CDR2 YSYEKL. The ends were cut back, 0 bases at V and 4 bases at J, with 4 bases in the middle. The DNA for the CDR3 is TGCGCCAGCAGCCAAGACGGATACAATGAGCAGTTCTTC. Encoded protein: CASSQDGYNEQFF.

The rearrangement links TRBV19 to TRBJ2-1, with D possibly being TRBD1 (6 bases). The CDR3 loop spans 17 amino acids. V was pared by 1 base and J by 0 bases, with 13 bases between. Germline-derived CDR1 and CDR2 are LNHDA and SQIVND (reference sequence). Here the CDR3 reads CASSIGTGSSSYNEQFF. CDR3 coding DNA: TGTGCCAGTAGTATAGGAACAGGGTCCAGCTCCTACAATGAGCAGTTCTTC. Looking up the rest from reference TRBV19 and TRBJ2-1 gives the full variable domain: DGGITQSPKYLFRKEGQNVTLSCEQNLNHDAMYWYRQDPGQGLRLIYYSQIVNDFQKGDIAEGYSVSREKKESFPLTVTSAQKNPTAFYLCASSIGTGSSSYNEQFFGPGTRLTVL.

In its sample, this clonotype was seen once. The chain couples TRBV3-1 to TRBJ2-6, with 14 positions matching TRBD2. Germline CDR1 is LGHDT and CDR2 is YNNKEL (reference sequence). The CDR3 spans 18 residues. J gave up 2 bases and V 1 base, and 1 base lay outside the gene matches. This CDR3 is CASSQGLAGGPGANVLTF. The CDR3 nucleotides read TGTGCCAGCAGCCAAGGACTAGCGGGAGGGCCTGGGGCCAACGTCCTGACTTTC.

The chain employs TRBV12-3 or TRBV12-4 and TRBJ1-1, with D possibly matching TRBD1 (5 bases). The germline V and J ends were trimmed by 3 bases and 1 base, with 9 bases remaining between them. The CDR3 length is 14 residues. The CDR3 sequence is CASSFGAENTEAFF. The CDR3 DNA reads TGTGCCAGCAGTTTTGGGGCAGAGAACACTGAAGCTTTCTTT.

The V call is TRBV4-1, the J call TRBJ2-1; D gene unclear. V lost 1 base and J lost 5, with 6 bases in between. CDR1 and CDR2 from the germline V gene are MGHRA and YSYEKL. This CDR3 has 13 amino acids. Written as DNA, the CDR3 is TGCGCCAGCAGCCAAGGTTTAGACAATGAGCAGTTCTTC. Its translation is CASSQGLDNEQFF.